The sequence of this T cell receptor (beta chain) was determined in a study of OX40 agonist ivuxolimab in advanced cancers. TCRdb keeps only in-frame clones here, not all; method: immunoSEQ multiplex PCR. The profile shows about 50,000 clones, roughly 89% of them singletons. The TCR was taken from an adult with an advanced solid tumor such as melanoma, head and neck, liver or kidney cancer. This sample comprised CD4+ or CD8+ T cells sorted from blood, obtained in a trial of the OX40 agonist ivuxolimab.

The CDR3 DNA sequence: TGTGCCAGCAGCTTCGGTCGAAACCGGAACACTGAAGCTTTCTTT. It is translated as CASSFGRNRNTEAFF. The rearrangement joins TRBV5-5 to TRBJ1-1; D ambiguous. Trimming cost V 2 bases and J 1 base, with 12 bases left between them. The CDR3 is 15 residues long. Germline CDR1 and CDR2: SGHKS and YYEKEE (reference sequence).